These 7 T cell receptor beta chains were all obtained from the same sample, sequenced in a study of T cell changes during pregnancy in multiple sclerosis. Data came from immunoSEQ multiplex PCR; TCRdb stores just in-frame clones and leaves some out. The sample yields roughly 27,000 clones, 85% seen once. The material sequenced was CD8+ T cells from peripheral blood mononuclear cells, taken after pregnancy. The origin of the receptors is a female donor with multiple sclerosis, enrolled in a pregnancy study.

V and J are TRBV6-1 and TRBJ1-1; D gene unclear. The CDR3 is 16 residues long. V was cut by 0 bases and J by 5 bases, with 16 bases left in between. Per germline, CDR1 MNHNS and CDR2 SASEGT. The CDR3 nucleotides read TGTGCCAGCAGTGAAGCGGGAGCCGGGGTGGGGACTGAAGCTTTCTTT. Translated, it gives CASSEAGAGVGTEAFF.

This clone is medium-sized by share. The rearrangement joins TRBV10-2 to TRBJ2-1; possibly TRBD2 for D (6 bases). V was cut by 0 bases and J by 0 bases, with 6 bases left in between. CDR1 and CDR2 from the germline V gene are WSHSY and SAAADI. The CDR3 totals 15 residues. CDR3 protein: CASSESGGSYNEQFF. The CDR3 coding sequence is TGCGCCAGCAGTGAGTCGGGGGGCTCCTACAATGAGCAGTTCTTC.

The chain recombines TRBV19 with TRBJ2-2; 7 bases line up with TRBD1. The CDR3 has 14 residues. V lost 4 bases to trimming and J lost 6 bases; unmatched junction nucleotides: 5. The germline gives CDR1 LNHDA, CDR2 SQIVND (reference sequence). In DNA, the CDR3 is TGTGCCAGTAGTAATCGACAGGGCTCCGGGGAGCTGTTTTTT. This gives the protein CASSNRQGSGELFF.

The chain recombines TRBV2 with TRBJ2-3; 7 nucleotides align to TRBD2. Trimming took 7 bases from V and 6 from J; bases not matched to a gene: 4. Germline-derived CDR1 and CDR2 are SNHLY and FYNNEI. This CDR3 has 12 amino acids. CDR3 in DNA: TGTGCCAGCACCCTGGGGGGGGATACGCAGTATTTT. Its translation: CASTLGGDTQYF.

The CDR3 DNA follows: TGTGCCAGCAGCTCCCTACAGGGGTGGGAGACCCAGTACTTC. Translated: CASSSLQGWETQYF. The chain uses TRBV7-9 and TRBJ2-5; 7 bases are a match to TRBD1. The CDR3 totals 14 residues. The germline V gene encodes CDR1 SEHNR and CDR2 FQNEAQ (reference sequence). With V trimmed by 4 bases and J by 5 bases, 7 bases remained unmatched.

The chain recombines TRBV6-5 with TRBJ1-1, with unresolved D. Trimming stripped 2 bases from V and 2 bases from J, with 9 bases between. The CDR3 is 14 residues long. Germline-derived CDR1 and CDR2 are MNHEY and SVGAGI. The DNA for the CDR3 is TGTGCCAGCAGTTACCATGACATAAACACTGAAGCTTTCTTT. This gives the protein CASSYHDINTEAFF.

This sequence joins TRBV28 and TRBJ1-1; 7 bases map to TRBD1. The CDR3 totals 15 residues. The germline V gene encodes CDR1 MDHEN and CDR2 SYDVKM. With V trimmed by 3 bases and J by 0 bases, 4 bases remained unmatched. CDR3 bases: TGTGCCAGCAGTTTCAGGGGGTGGGTGAACACTGAAGCTTTCTTT. It is translated as CASSFRGWVNTEAFF.